Each of the 10 T cell receptor beta chains below was sequenced from the same sample in a study of cytomegalovirus exposure and HLA in healthy donors. PCR used 60 Vbeta primers and 13 Jbeta primers. Measured with immunoSEQ multiplex PCR; TCRdb has only the in-frame clones, and not every one. The data contain approximately 170,000 clones, 62% of them singletons. Sequencing was carried out using PBMCs. These receptor sequences come from a man between 40 and 49 years old in good health and CMV-seronegative.

The chain joins TRBV27 to TRBJ2-3, with a possible D match to TRBD2 (5 bases). Trimming left V 2 bases short and J 1 base short, with 10 bases between. This CDR3 has 15 amino acids. Germline V gene data show CDR1 as MNHEY and CDR2 as SMNVEV (reference sequence). The CDR3 protein is CASSLEGKGTDTQYF. The CDR3 DNA sequence: TGTGCCAGCAGTTTAGAGGGAAAGGGCACAGATACGCAGTATTTT.

This CDR3 is CASSLDASGTGELFF. Here the CDR3 DNA reads TGCGCCAGCAGCTTGGATGCTAGCGGTACCGGGGAGCTGTTTTTT. The chain carries TRBV5-1 and TRBJ2-2; TRBD2 matches at 7 bases. CDR1 and CDR2 from the germline V gene are SGHRS and YFSETQ. CDR3 length: 15 residues. The V gene end was trimmed by 0 bases and the J gene end by 5 bases; junction bases not matched to a gene: 4.

This clone has just one count. This chain uses TRBV14 with TRBJ2-5, with a weak D call TRBD1 (6 bases). CDR1 and CDR2 from the germline V gene are SGHDN and FVKESK. The CDR3 totals 16 residues. With 3 bases removed from V and 3 bases from J, the gap between germline ends came to 17 bases. CDR3 coding DNA: TGTGCCAGCAGCCAGCTACAGGGCCGTGGGGAAGAGACCCAGTACTTC. This gives the protein CASSQLQGRGEETQYF.

V usage is TRBV7-2 and J usage is TRBJ2-1, with 10 bases that match TRBD2. This CDR3 has 19 residues. V dropped 1 base and J dropped 6; count of bases not matched to a gene: 15. The V gene's germline CDR1 is SGHTA and CDR2 FQGNSA. DNA for the CDR3: TGTGCCAGCAGCTTAGTACCCTTGGGCGCTAGCGGGAGAGGCAATGAGCAGTTCTTC. Protein product: CASSLVPLGASGRGNEQFF.

This clone was seen more than once but under ten times. The chain links TRBV19 to TRBJ2-1, with 8 nucleotides matching TRBD2. CDR1 is LNHDA, CDR2 SQIVND, per germline (reference sequence). V lost 1 base to trimming and J lost 6 bases; unmatched junction nucleotides: 5. The CDR3 is 15 residues long. The CDR3 here is CASSIVGGASNEQFF. The CDR3 bases are TGTGCCAGTAGTATAGTCGGGGGGGCCTCCAATGAGCAGTTCTTC.

This chain joins TRBV7-2 and TRBJ2-7, with D perhaps matching TRBD1 (6 bases). This CDR3 is built from 13 residues. Trimming cost V 8 bases and J 5 bases, with 16 bases left between them. The germline CDR1 and CDR2 sequences are SGHTA and FQGNSA. The CDR3 DNA reads as TGTGCCAGCTGCTCTACAGGGTGGAACGAGCAGTACTTC. This sequence encodes CASCSTGWNEQYF.

The chain joins TRBV7-6 to TRBJ2-7, with TRBD2 matching 9 bases. Germline loops: CDR1 SGHVS, CDR2 FNYEAQ. The CDR3 is made up of 16 amino acids. J was trimmed by 0 bases and V by 3 bases; bases with no gene match: 6. CDR3 coding DNA: TGTGCCAGCAGCTTGGAAGCGGGAGGAGTCTCCTACGAGCAGTACTTC. It codes for CASSLEAGGVSYEQYF.

The chain couples TRBV11-2 to TRBJ1-6; D gene uncertain. V gave up 2 bases and J gave up 9 bases, with 11 bases separating them. Germline V gene lookup returns CDR1 SGHAT and CDR2 FQNNGV. The CDR3 totals 14 residues. This CDR3 is CASSLPEGGSPLHF. Here the CDR3 DNA reads TGTGCCAGCAGCTTACCGGAGGGAGGTTCACCCCTCCACTTT.

About this clone itself: It may be a read error: a sequence one base away is much more abundant. The CDR3 DNA reads TGTGCCAGCAGCCGGACAGCCTACGAGCAGTACTTC. It codes for CASSRTAYEQYF. The chain carries TRBV7-2 and TRBJ2-7; tentative D call: TRBD1 (6 bases). Germline assignment: CDR1 SGHTA and CDR2 FQGNSA. The CDR3 extends over 12 amino acids. Trimming shortened V by 5 bases and J by 2 bases, and 7 bases separated the two germline ends.

The chain combines TRBV6-5 with TRBJ1-1; TRBD1 aligns across 7 bases. Germline trimming cut 2 bases from V and 3 bases from J; bases unmatched to any gene: 6. This CDR3 comprises 15 residues. Germline V gene sequence: CDR1 MNHEY, CDR2 SVGAGI. The CDR3 DNA follows: TGTGCCAGCAGTTACGGGCAGGGGGGCGACACTGAAGCTTTCTTT. Protein product: CASSYGQGGDTEAFF.